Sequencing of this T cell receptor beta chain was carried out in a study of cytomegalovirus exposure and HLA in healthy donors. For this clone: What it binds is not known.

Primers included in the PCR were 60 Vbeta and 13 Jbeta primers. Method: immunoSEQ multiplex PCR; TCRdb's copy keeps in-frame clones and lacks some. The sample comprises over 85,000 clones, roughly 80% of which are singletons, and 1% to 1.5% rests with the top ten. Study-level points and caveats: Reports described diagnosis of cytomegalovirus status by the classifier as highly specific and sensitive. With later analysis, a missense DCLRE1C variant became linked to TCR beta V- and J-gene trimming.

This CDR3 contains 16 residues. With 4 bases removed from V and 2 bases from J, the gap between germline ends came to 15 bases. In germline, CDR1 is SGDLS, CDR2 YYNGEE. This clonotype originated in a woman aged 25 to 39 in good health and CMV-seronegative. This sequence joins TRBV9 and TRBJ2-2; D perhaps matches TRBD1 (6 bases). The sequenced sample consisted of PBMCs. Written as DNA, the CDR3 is TGTGCCAGCAGCCAGACAGGAAGACCTAACACCGGGGAGCTGTTTTTT. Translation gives CASSQTGRPNTGELFF.